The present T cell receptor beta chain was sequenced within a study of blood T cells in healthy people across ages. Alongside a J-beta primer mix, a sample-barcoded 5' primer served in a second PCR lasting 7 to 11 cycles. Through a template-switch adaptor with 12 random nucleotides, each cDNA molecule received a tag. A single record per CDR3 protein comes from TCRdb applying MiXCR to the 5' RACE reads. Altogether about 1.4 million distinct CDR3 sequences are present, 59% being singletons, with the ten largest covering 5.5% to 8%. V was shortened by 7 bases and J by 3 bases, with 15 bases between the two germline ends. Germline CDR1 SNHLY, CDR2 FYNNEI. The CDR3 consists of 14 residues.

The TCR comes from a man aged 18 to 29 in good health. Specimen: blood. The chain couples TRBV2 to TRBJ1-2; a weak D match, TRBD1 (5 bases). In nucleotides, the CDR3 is TGTGCCAGCAATGTGGGGGGGAGCGACTATGGCTACACCTTC. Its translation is CASNVGGSDYGYTF.